These 25 T cell receptor beta chains share one sample of origin, sequenced in a study of blood T cell repertoires in COVID-19. The protocol was immunoSEQ multiplex PCR, while the TCRdb copy is restricted to in-frame clones and leaves out a portion. The repertoire holds about 210,000 clones, with 65% to 85% as singletons. The sample comprised peripheral blood. The receptors originated from a woman in her 50s with acute or convalescent COVID-19.

This clone was seen a few times. V and J are TRBV18 and TRBJ2-4; the match to TRBD2 covers 12 bases. Germline lookup yields CDR1 KGHSH and CDR2 LQKENI. CDR3 length: 15 amino acids. V lost 3 bases to trimming and J lost 6 bases; unmatched junction nucleotides: 3. Here the CDR3 reads CASSPPLAGGNIQYF. Written as DNA, the CDR3 is TGTGCCAGCTCACCTCCACTAGCGGGAGGAAACATTCAGTACTTC.

The CDR3 DNA follows: TGTGCCAGCAGCGCGGACAGGGAAGGTGTTGAGACCCAGTACTTC. Its protein product is CASSADREGVETQYF. The chain links TRBV5-6 to TRBJ2-5; 8 bases map to TRBD1. Unmatched junction bases numbered 10, after V lost 4 bases and J lost 5 bases. The germline V gene has CDR1 SGHDT and CDR2 YYEEEE. This CDR3 has 15 residues.

This clone has only a few counts. The J gene is TRBJ1-5, the V gene TRBV15; the match to TRBD1 covers 8 bases. After removal of 3 bases from V and 7 bases from J, the junction contained 8 bases not matched to a gene. The CDR3 spans 15 residues. Germline CDR1 reads LNHNV; CDR2 reads YYDKDF (reference sequence). The DNA of the CDR3 is TGTGCCACCAGCAGTGCTGGACAGGGAGGGCAGCCCCAGCATTTT. Translation: CATSSAGQGGQPQHF.

This clone was counted only a few times. The V call is TRBV19, the J call TRBJ1-6, with D possibly matching TRBD1 (6 bases). This CDR3 is 17 amino acids long. V was cut by 4 bases and J by 5 bases, with 18 bases left in between. From germline, CDR1 is LNHDA and CDR2 SQIVND (reference sequence). The CDR3 protein is CASSNRPRTADNSPLHF. CDR3 nucleotides: TGTGCCAGTAGTAATCGCCCCAGGACAGCGGATAATTCACCCCTCCACTTT.

This chain joins TRBV29-1 and TRBJ1-2; 9 bases line up with TRBD1. The length of the CDR3 is 14 residues. V trimming: 2 bases; J trimming: 8 bases; junction bases outside the gene matches: 9. Germline CDR1 reads SQVTM; CDR2 reads ANQGSEA. The CDR3 DNA follows: TGCAGCGTTGAAAGGACAGGGGCCCCCGGGGGCTACACCTTC. Its translation is CSVERTGAPGGYTF.

This clone was detected once. V and J are TRBV9 and TRBJ1-1, with D possibly TRBD1 on 6 matching bases. The germline V and J ends were trimmed by 3 bases and 0 bases, with 12 bases remaining between them. Germline CDR1 is SGDLS and CDR2 is YYNGEE. This CDR3 comprises 15 residues. CDR3 sequence: CASSEWTDMNTEAFF. The DNA for the CDR3 is TGTGCCAGCAGCGAGTGGACAGATATGAACACTGAAGCTTTCTTT.

The sample holds a few counts of this clone. The same CDR3 arises from other DNA sequences in this sample as well. J is TRBJ2-3 and V is TRBV27; 10 positions match TRBD2. The CDR3 length is 15 residues. After removal of 2 bases from V and 2 bases from J, the junction contained 1 base not matched to a gene. From germline, CDR1 is MNHEY and CDR2 SMNVEV (reference sequence). CDR3 nucleotides: TGTGCCAGCAGTTTAAGCGGGAGGGCCACAGATACGCAGTATTTT. Amino acids: CASSLSGRATDTQYF.

This clone was counted only a few times. The chain joins TRBV18 to TRBJ1-1; D unclear. The CDR3 extends over 14 amino acids. Germline CDR1 and CDR2: KGHSH and LQKENI. With 6 bases removed from V and 4 bases from J, the gap between germline ends came to 15 bases. The CDR3 loop reads CASSGQLGGTEAFF. Written as DNA, the CDR3 is TGTGCCAGCTCCGGCCAACTGGGAGGCACTGAAGCTTTCTTT.

This clone was seen more than once but under ten times. The J gene is TRBJ1-2, the V gene TRBV30; D perhaps matches TRBD1 (5 bases). V was cut by 0 bases and J by 4 bases, with 9 bases left in between. Germline loops: CDR1 GTSNPN, CDR2 SVGIG (reference sequence). The CDR3 is 13 amino acids. The CDR3 DNA is TGTGCCTGGAGTGTCGGCAGGGCCTATGGCTACACCTTC. Encoded protein: CAWSVGRAYGYTF.

The chain has TRBV13 and TRBJ2-3, with 12 bases fitting TRBD2. The CDR3 length is 17 residues. Germline values: CDR1 PRHDT, CDR2 FYEKMQ (reference sequence). The ends lost 1 base at V and 4 bases at J; junction bases unmatched: 6. CDR3 DNA: TGTGCCAGCAGCTTAGTGACTAGCGGGAGAGTTCCAGATACGCAGTATTTT. This translates into CASSLVTSGRVPDTQYF.

The chain recombines TRBV6-5 with TRBJ2-7; perhaps TRBD1 as D (5 bases). Per germline, CDR1 MNHEY and CDR2 SVGAGI. The CDR3 runs to 15 residues. Trimming removed 2 bases from V and 5 bases from J, with 16 bases in between. The DNA of the CDR3 is TGTGCCAGCAGTTACGGGGTACTATCAGGGCACGAGCAGTACTTC. Translating gives CASSYGVLSGHEQYF.

A single count supports this clone. This chain connects TRBV2 to TRBJ2-7, with TRBD1 matching over 7 bases. Per germline, CDR1 SNHLY and CDR2 FYNNEI. The CDR3 consists of 14 residues. With V trimmed by 6 bases and J by 3 bases, 8 bases remained unmatched. In DNA form, the CDR3 reads TGTGCCAGCAGCACGCAGGGACAGTTCTACGAGCAGTACTTC. Its protein product is CASSTQGQFYEQYF.

This chain connects TRBV5-5 to TRBJ2-5; D unclear. The V gene lost 0 bases and the J gene lost 4 bases, with 7 bases spanning the gap. Germline CDR1 reads SGHKS; CDR2 reads YYEKEE (reference sequence). The CDR3 loop spans 13 amino acids. DNA of the CDR3: TGTGCCAGCAGCTTGGGCAGTGGAGAGACCCAGTACTTC. Protein sequence: CASSLGSGETQYF. The full variable domain, rest sourced from reference TRBV5-5 and TRBJ2-5, is DAGVTQSPTHLIKTRGQQVTLRCSPISGHKSVSWYQQVLGQGPQFIFQYYEKEERGRGNFPDRFSARQFPNYSSELNVNALLLGDSALYLCASSLGSGETQYFGPGTRLLVL.

The chain joins TRBV5-5 to TRBJ2-7; no definite D call. The CDR3 length is 15 residues. CDR1 and CDR2 (germline): SGHKS, YYEKEE (reference sequence). With 5 bases removed from V and 2 bases from J, the gap between germline ends came to 17 bases. As DNA, the CDR3 is TGTGCCAGCAGAGAGATGCTTGCTTCCACCTACGAGCAGTACTTC. It specifies CASREMLASTYEQYF.

The genes are TRBV6-6 and TRBJ2-1; D not resolved. Germline V gives CDR1 MNHNY, CDR2 SVGAGI (reference sequence). V was cut by 2 bases and J by 9 bases, with 5 bases left in between. There are 11 residues in the CDR3. The CDR3 sequence: CASSYGGEQFF. The CDR3, as DNA: TGTGCCAGCAGTTACGGCGGTGAGCAGTTCTTC.

The J gene is TRBJ1-1, the V gene TRBV2; 7 bases align to TRBD1. V was pared by 6 bases and J by 4 bases, with 5 bases of the junction left unmatched. The CDR3 contains 13 residues. CDR1 and CDR2 (germline): SNHLY, FYNNEI. This CDR3 reads CASRIAGGTEAFF. DNA for the CDR3: TGTGCCAGCAGGATTGCAGGGGGCACTGAAGCTTTCTTT.

A few counts support this clone. The J gene is TRBJ1-6, the V gene TRBV3-1 (or the pseudogene TRBV3-2); D unclear. CDR1 and CDR2 from the germline V gene are LGHDT and YNNKEL (reference sequence). V was cut by 5 bases and J by 10 bases, with 9 bases left in between. CDR3 length: 12 amino acids. CDR3: CASSGEGSPLHF. In DNA form, the CDR3 reads TGTGCCAGCAGCGGGGAGGGATCACCCCTCCACTTT.

The chain combines TRBV18 with TRBJ2-2, with D perhaps matching TRBD2 (5 bases). V was clipped by 3 bases and J by 4 bases, with 15 bases between them. Per germline, CDR1 KGHSH and CDR2 LQKENI. The CDR3 loop spans 16 amino acids. CDR3 in DNA: TGTGCCAGCTCACCTTTCCTGGGAGTTGGCACCGGGGAGCTGTTTTTT. It specifies CASSPFLGVGTGELFF.

The chain couples TRBV3-1 (or the pseudogene TRBV3-2) to TRBJ2-7; D is possibly TRBD1 (5 bases). CDR1 LGHDT and CDR2 YNNKEL come from the germline V gene (reference sequence). The V end was cut by 3 bases, the J end by 2 bases, with 11 bases between. CDR3 length equals 14 residues. This CDR3 reads CASSHGQGTYEQYF. The CDR3 region has the DNA TGTGCCAGCAGCCACGGCCAGGGTACCTACGAGCAGTACTTC.

This clone was counted only a few times. The V call is TRBV15, the J call TRBJ1-4; D is ambiguous. Trimming took off 3 bases at V and 7 bases at J, with 9 bases between the two ends. This CDR3 is 13 amino acids long. Germline CDR1 and CDR2: LNHNV and YYDKDF (reference sequence). CDR3 sequence (DNA): TGTGCCACCAGCAGCTCCCCCGGTGAAAAACTGTTTTTT. Residues: CATSSSPGEKLFF.

A note on this clone: The junction differs from germline at one of its ends, possibly a read error. The rearrangement joins TRBV19 to TRBJ1-2; 7 bases map to TRBD1. From germline, CDR1 is LNHDA and CDR2 SQIVND (reference sequence). CDR3 size: 16 residues. The CDR3 reads CASSVDRVGTSYGYTF. CDR3 coding DNA: TGTGCCAGTAGTGTAGACAGGGTGGGAACATCCTATGGCTACACCTTC.

The gene calls are TRBV24-1 and TRBJ2-3, with TRBD2 identical over 12 bases. The germline V gene has CDR1 KGHDR and CDR2 SFDVKD. The J segment lost 0 bases and the V segment lost 5 bases, leaving 2 bases of the junction unmatched. This CDR3 has 16 residues. This chain's CDR3 is CATSVGTSGSTDTQYF. In DNA, the CDR3 is TGTGCCACCAGTGTTGGGACTAGCGGGAGCACAGATACGCAGTATTTT.

A remark on this clone: Additional DNA sequences in this sample encode the identical CDR3. This chain links TRBV19 with TRBJ1-2; no firm D call. Germline CDR1 and CDR2: LNHDA and SQIVND (reference sequence). The V gene lost 4 bases and the J gene lost 3 bases, with 6 bases spanning the gap. The CDR3 has 12 amino acids. The CDR3 nucleotides read TGTGCCAGTAGTAGGGCAGACTATGGCTACACCTTC. It codes for CASSRADYGYTF.

CDR3 sequence: CASSFPETQYF. The CDR3 DNA follows: TGTGCCAGCAGCTTTCCTGAGACCCAGTACTTC. The rearrangement joins TRBV7-9 to TRBJ2-5, with unresolved D. V shed 3 bases and J shed 5 bases, with 4 bases lying between them. The CDR3 is 11 amino acids. Germline CDR1 is SEHNR and CDR2 is FQNEAQ (reference sequence).

CDR3 loop: CASRVFREDTEAFF. The CDR3 nucleotides are TGCGCCAGCAGGGTTTTCAGGGAGGACACTGAAGCTTTCTTT. The V call is TRBV10-1, the J call TRBJ1-1; a possible D gene is TRBD1 (5 bases). In germline, CDR1 is WNHNN, CDR2 SYGVQD (reference sequence). This CDR3 spans 14 amino acids. V was shortened by 6 bases and J by 3 bases, with 14 bases between the two germline ends.